This T cell receptor beta chain emerged from a study of blood T cell repertoires in COVID-19. The repertoire was sequenced with immunoSEQ multiplex PCR; TCRdb's copy has only in-frame clones and lacks some. The sample has 200,000 to 250,000 clones; roughly 89% are singletons. This CDR3 spans 19 amino acids. Trimming at V came to 0 bases and at J to 0 bases, leaving 11 bases not matched to a gene. Looked up from germline, CDR1 is LGHNA and CDR2 is YSLEER. The sample was PBMCs or T cells enriched from blood (not recorded which). This receptor was identified in a woman in her 40s with acute COVID-19. The J gene is TRBJ2-7, the V gene TRBV4-3, with 10 nucleotides matching TRBD1. CDR3 sequence: CASSQDVIGGTGVSYEQYF. The CDR3 coding sequence is TGCGCCAGCAGCCAAGATGTCATCGGGGGGACAGGGGTCTCCTACGAGCAGTACTTC.